Detailed here is one TCR beta chain. TCRdb keeps only in-frame clones here, not all; method: immunoSEQ multiplex PCR. The data show about 200,000 clones, approximately 91% seen once. This specimen belongs to a study of blood T cell repertoires in COVID-19. As for the study in general: The United States, Italy and Spain supplied acute and convalescent COVID-19 samples. Sources were T cells, B-cell-depleted T cells, or PBMCs; the material itself was cDNA or gDNA.

V lost 0 bases, J lost 2 bases, and 5 bases stayed unmatched. Germline values: CDR1 SGHRS, CDR2 YFSETQ. The CDR3 has 16 amino acids. Sequencing was performed on peripheral blood. This chain uses TRBV5-1 with TRBJ1-2, with 9 bases that match TRBD1. The TCR comes from a man over 45 with COVID-19, enrolled during active disease. The CDR3 spells CASSLAPGQGNYGYTF. For the CDR3, the DNA is TGCGCCAGCAGCTTGGCCCCGGGACAGGGAAACTATGGCTACACCTTC.